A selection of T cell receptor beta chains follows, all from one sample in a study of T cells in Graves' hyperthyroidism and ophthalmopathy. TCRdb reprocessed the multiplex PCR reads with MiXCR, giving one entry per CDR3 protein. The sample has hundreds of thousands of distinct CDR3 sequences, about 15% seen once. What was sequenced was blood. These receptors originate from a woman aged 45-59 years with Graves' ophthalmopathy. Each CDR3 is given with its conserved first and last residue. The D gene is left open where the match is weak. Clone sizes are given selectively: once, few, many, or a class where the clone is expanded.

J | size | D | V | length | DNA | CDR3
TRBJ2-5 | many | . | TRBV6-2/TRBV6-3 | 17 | TGTGCCAGCAGTTACGGGGCGGGATCCACACATAAAGAGACCCAGTACTTC | CASSYGAGSTHKETQYF
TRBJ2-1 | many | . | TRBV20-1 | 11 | TGCAGTCCCGTGAGGGGGAATGAGCAGTTCTTC | CSPVRGNEQFF
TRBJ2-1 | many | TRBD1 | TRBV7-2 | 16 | TGTGCCAGCAGCTTACGCAGGGGGATTTCCTACAATGAGCAGTTCTTC | CASSLRRGISYNEQFF
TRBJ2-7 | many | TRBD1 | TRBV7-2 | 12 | TGTGCCAGCAGCCCAAGGGGGCCCGAGCAGTACTTC | CASSPRGPEQYF
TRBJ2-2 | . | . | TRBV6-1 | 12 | TGTGCCAGCCGACTTATCACCGGGGAGCTGTTTTTT | CASRLITGELFF
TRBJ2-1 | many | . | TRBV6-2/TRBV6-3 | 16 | TGTGCCAGCAGTTACTCGATGGACAGCTCCTACAATGAGCAGTTCTTC | CASSYSMDSSYNEQFF
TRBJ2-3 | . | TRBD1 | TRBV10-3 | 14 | TGTGCCATCAAACCGGGACAGGGCACAGATACGCAGTATTTT | CAIKPGQGTDTQYF
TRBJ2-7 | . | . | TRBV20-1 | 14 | TGCAGTGCTAGAGTCGGTTTATCCACCTACGAGCAGTACTTC | CSARVGLSTYEQYF
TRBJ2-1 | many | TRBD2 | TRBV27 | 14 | TGTGCCAGCCAACTGCGGGGGTCCTACAATGAGCAGTTCTTC | CASQLRGSYNEQFF
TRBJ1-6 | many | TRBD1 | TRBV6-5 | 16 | TGTGCCAGCAGTTACGAGTCCGGGACAGGGGCTTCACCCCTCCACTTT | CASSYESGTGASPLHF
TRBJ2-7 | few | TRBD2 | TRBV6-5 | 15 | TGTGCCAGCAGTTACGTCGCGGGGGGGCGATACGAGCAGTACTTC | CASSYVAGGRYEQYF
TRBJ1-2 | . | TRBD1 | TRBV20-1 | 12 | TGCAGTGTTACGGACAGGGGGCTTGGCTACACCTTC | CSVTDRGLGYTF
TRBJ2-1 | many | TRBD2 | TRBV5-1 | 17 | TGCGCCAGCAGCGGAGGACTAGCGGGAGGGCCCCACAATGAGCAGTTCTTC | CASSGGLAGGPHNEQFF
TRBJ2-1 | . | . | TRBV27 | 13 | TGTGCCAGCAGTACCACAGCCTCGATCCCGCAGTTCTTC | CASSTTASIPQFF
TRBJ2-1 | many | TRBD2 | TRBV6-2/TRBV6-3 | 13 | TGTGCCAGCAGTTACTCTAGCGGGAGTTTGGAGTTCTTC | CASSYSSGSLEFF
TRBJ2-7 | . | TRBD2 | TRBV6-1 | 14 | TGTGCCAGCAAAAACAGCGGGAGGACCTACGAGCAGTACTTC | CASKNSGRTYEQYF
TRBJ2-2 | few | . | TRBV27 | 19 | TGTGCCAGCAGTTCAAGGGGTGCTAGCATACCATCGAACACCGGGGAGCTGTTTTTT | CASSSRGASIPSNTGELFF
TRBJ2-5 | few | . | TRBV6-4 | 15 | TGTGCCAGCAGGGAGAGACAGGGAGGCCAAGAGACCCAGTACTTC | CASRERQGGQETQYF
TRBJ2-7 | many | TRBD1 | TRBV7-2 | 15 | TGTGCCAGCAGCTACCCGGGACAGGGGTTTAGCGAGCAGTACTTC | CASSYPGQGFSEQYF
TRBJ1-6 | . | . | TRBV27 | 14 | TGTGCCAGCAGTTTATCGGGGCGCAATTCACCCCTCCACTTT | CASSLSGRNSPLHF
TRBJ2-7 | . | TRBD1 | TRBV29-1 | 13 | TGCAGCGTGCTCGGACAGGGGGCTTCCGAGCAGTACTTC | CSVLGQGASEQYF
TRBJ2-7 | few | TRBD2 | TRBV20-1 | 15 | TGCAGTGCCACCCTCCACCCTAGCGGACTTTACGAGCAGTACTTC | CSATLHPSGLYEQYF
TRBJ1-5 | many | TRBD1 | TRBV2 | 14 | TGTGCCAGCAATAGCGAGGGGGCAAGTCAGCCCCAGCATTTT | CASNSEGASQPQHF
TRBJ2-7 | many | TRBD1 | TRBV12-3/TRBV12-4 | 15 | TGTGCCAGCAGTTTCTGTGTCAGGGGGCCATGCGAGCAGTACTTC | CASSFCVRGPCEQYF
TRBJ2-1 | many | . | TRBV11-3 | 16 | TGTGCCAGCAGCTTATTCGAGGGAATATCCTACAATGAGCAGTTCTTC | CASSLFEGISYNEQFF
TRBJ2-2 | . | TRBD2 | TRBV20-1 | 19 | TGCAGTGCTAGAGCCGATAGGACTAGCGGGAGGGTGAACACCGGGGAGCTGTTTTTT | CSARADRTSGRVNTGELFF
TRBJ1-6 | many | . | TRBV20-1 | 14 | TGCAGTGCGGGAGGGGTCAAAGCAAATTCACCCCTCCACTTT | CSAGGVKANSPLHF
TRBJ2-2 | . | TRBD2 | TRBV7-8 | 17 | TGTGCCAGCAGCTTAACTAGCGGTCCAGGGAACACCGGGGAGCTGTTTTTT | CASSLTSGPGNTGELFF
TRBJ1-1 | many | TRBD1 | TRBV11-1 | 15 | TGTGCCAGCAGCCCCTGGGGATCCAGGGGGACTGAAGCTTTCTTT | CASSPWGSRGTEAFF
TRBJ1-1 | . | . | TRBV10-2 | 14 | TGCGCCAGCAGGAAGGGACCCCGGAACACTGAAGCTTTCTTT | CASRKGPRNTEAFF
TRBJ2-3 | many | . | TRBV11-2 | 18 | TGTGCCAGCAGCTTTCTCCCCCTGAGCGCAACTAGCACAGATACGCAGTATTTT | CASSFLPLSATSTDTQYF